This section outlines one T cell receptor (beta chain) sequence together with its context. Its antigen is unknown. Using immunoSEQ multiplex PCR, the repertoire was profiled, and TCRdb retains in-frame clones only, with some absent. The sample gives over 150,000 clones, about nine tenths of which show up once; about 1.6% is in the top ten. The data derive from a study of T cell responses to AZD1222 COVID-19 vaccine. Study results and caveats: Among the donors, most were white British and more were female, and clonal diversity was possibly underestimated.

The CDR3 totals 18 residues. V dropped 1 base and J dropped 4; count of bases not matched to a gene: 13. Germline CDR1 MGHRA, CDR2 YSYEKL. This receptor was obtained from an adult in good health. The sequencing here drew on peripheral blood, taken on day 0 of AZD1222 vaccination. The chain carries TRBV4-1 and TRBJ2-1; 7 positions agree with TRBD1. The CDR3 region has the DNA TGCGCCAGCAGCCAAGTATTCCACAGGGGAGAGAGATACAATGAGCAGTTCTTC. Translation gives CASSQVFHRGERYNEQFF.